This T cell receptor (beta chain) was documented in a study of cytomegalovirus exposure and HLA in healthy donors. Study findings and constraints: Most sequenced TCRs were rare (though some public TCRs occurred in many donors). Among TCR beta chains, those listed as cytomegalovirus-associated numbered over 150.

V was clipped by 5 bases and J by 7 bases, with 14 bases between them. This CDR3 spans 14 amino acids. Germline V gene lookup returns CDR1 MDHEN and CDR2 SYDVKM. To note about this clone: The antigen remains undetermined.

The donors formed part of the roughly 120-subject validation cohort, distinct from the roughly 660-subject first cohort. Method: immunoSEQ multiplex PCR; TCRdb's copy keeps in-frame clones and lacks some. The sample consists of 150,000 to 200,000 clones, 84% of them appearing once. This TCR was recovered from a man aged 18 to 29 in good health and CMV-seropositive. The specimen sequenced was PBMCs. V usage is TRBV28 and J usage is TRBJ1-4; possibly TRBD1 for D (6 bases). The CDR3, as DNA: TGTGCCAGCAGTCCACAGGGTCTGGGTGAAAAACTGTTTTTT. Encoded protein: CASSPQGLGEKLFF. Based on the CDR3 plus reference TRBV28 and TRBJ1-4, the full variable domain is DVKVTQSSRYLVKRTGEKVFLECVQDMDHENMFWYRQDPGLGLRLIYFSYDVKMKEKGDIPEGYSVSREKKERFSLILESASTNQTSMYLCASSPQGLGEKLFFGSGTQLSVL.